These 23 T cell receptor beta chains share one sample of origin, sequenced in a study of human T cells and chemical hapten exposure. Sample time point: pre-sensitization, week 0. As to treatment: therapeutic diphenylcyclopropenone sensitization with weekly scalp DPC. Each CDR3 protein gets one entry after TCRdb re-called the RACE reads with MiXCR. The sample has about 42,000 distinct CDR3 sequences, roughly an eighth seen once; the top ten hold about 5.7%. The sequencing used whole blood, collected in connection with sensitization to the hapten diphenylcyclopropenone (DPC). The receptor source for this set is a woman aged 30 to 39 with alopecia areata. Some clones in this sample may be carry-over from other donors' samples.

This clonotype was seen many times. The CDR3 DNA reads as TGTGCCAGTATTGATCGTCAGGACTATGGCTACACCTTC. The encoded protein is CASIDRQDYGYTF. V and J are TRBV19 and TRBJ1-2; D gene uncertain. Germline CDR1 LNHDA, CDR2 SQIVND (reference sequence). This CDR3 has 13 amino acids. The V and J ends lost 7 bases and 3 bases respectively, with 12 bases between them.

The V call is TRBV29-1, the J call TRBJ1-2, with D perhaps matching TRBD1 (6 bases). V was cut by 4 bases and J by 1 base, with 13 bases left in between. The CDR3 extends over 14 amino acids. Germline V gene lookup returns CDR1 SQVTM and CDR2 ANQGSEA. CDR3 DNA sequence: TGCAGCGTTGCACTGGACAGTCATAACTATGGCTACACCTTC. Its protein is CSVALDSHNYGYTF.

This clonotype was seen ten or more times. This chain connects TRBV7-2 to TRBJ2-5; D remains ambiguous. CDR3 length: 11 amino acids. The V gene lost 5 bases and the J gene lost 3 bases, with 4 bases spanning the gap. CDR1 and CDR2 (germline): SGHTA, FQGNSA. This CDR3 reads CASSPKETQYF. The CDR3 bases are TGTGCCAGCAGCCCCAAAGAGACCCAGTACTTC.

This chain joins TRBV6-5 and TRBJ2-1; D gene ambiguous. Per germline, CDR1 MNHEY and CDR2 SVGAGI. The CDR3 length is 13 residues. Trimming cost V 6 bases and J 9 bases, with 15 bases left between them. The chain's CDR3 is CASSQPAAVEQFF. The CDR3 region has the DNA TGTGCCAGCAGCCAGCCCGCCGCTGTTGAGCAGTTCTTC.

This clonotype was recorded at least ten times. This rearrangement joins TRBV18 to TRBJ1-6; perhaps TRBD1 as D (6 bases). Trimming took 5 bases from V and 0 from J, leaving 14 bases between them. The CDR3 extends over 17 amino acids. Germline V CDR1 and CDR2: KGHSH, LQKENI. The CDR3 spells CASSNQGSSSYNSPLHF. The CDR3 DNA reads as TGTGCCAGCTCAAACCAGGGGTCGAGCTCCTATAATTCACCCCTCCACTTT.

This clonotype has only a few counts. The V and J genes are TRBV10-3 and TRBJ2-7; D is unclear. The CDR3 consists of 14 residues. Germline V gene lookup returns CDR1 ENHRY and CDR2 SYGVKD. The germline V and J ends were trimmed by 2 bases and 6 bases, with 14 bases remaining between them. The CDR3 protein is CAISEEVPESEQYF. CDR3 nucleotides: TGTGCCATCAGTGAGGAGGTGCCCGAGTCCGAGCAGTACTTC.

The sample holds many counts of this clonotype. V is TRBV20-1 and J is TRBJ2-1, with D perhaps matching TRBD2 (6 bases). Germline V gene lookup returns CDR1 DFQATT and CDR2 SNEGSKA (reference sequence). Trimming stripped 6 bases from V and 6 bases from J, with 21 bases between. The CDR3 length is 15 residues. The CDR3 region has the DNA TGCAGTGCCATTAATCTGGGCCGGGAGATCAATGAGCAGTTCTTC. It codes for CSAINLGREINEQFF.

The chain carries TRBV24-1 and TRBJ2-1, with 10 positions matching TRBD2. The CDR3 length is 16 residues. In germline, CDR1 is KGHDR, CDR2 SFDVKD. J lost 5 bases, V lost 1 base, and 4 bases had no gene match. The CDR3, as DNA: TGTGCCACCAGTGATTTAGCGGGAGGGCCCCACAATGAGCAGTTCTTC. As protein: CATSDLAGGPHNEQFF.

This clonotype occurred many times. The chain recombines TRBV7-6 with TRBJ2-5, with 9 bases matching TRBD1. CDR1 is SGHVS, CDR2 FNYEAQ, per germline. V trimming: 3 bases; J trimming: 5 bases; junction bases outside the gene matches: 4. The CDR3 is 14 amino acids. The CDR3 here is CASSFIGTGETQYF. The CDR3 DNA sequence: TGTGCCAGCAGCTTCATCGGGACAGGGGAGACCCAGTACTTC.

This clonotype was recorded a few times. The rearrangement links TRBV6-1 to TRBJ2-6; no reliable D call. V dropped 3 bases and J dropped 0 bases, with 6 bases sitting between them. The CDR3 loop spans 15 amino acids. Germline V CDR1 and CDR2: MNHNS, SASEGT. CDR3 nucleotides: TGTGCCAGCAGTGAGTACAGCTCTGGGGCCAACGTCCTGACTTTC. Its translation is CASSEYSSGANVLTF.

This clonotype was counted only a few times. The rearrangement links TRBV20-1 to TRBJ2-1; TRBD2 matches at 7 bases. Germline CDR1 is DFQATT and CDR2 is SNEGSKA (reference sequence). V lost 6 bases and J lost 6; bases outside the gene matches: 8. The CDR3 runs 13 residues. The CDR3 coding sequence is TGCAGTGCGGATAGGGAGGGCCGCAATGAGCAGTTCTTC. Residues: CSADREGRNEQFF.

The table lists this clonotype with many counts. The CDR3 nucleotides are TGTGCCAGTAGTGGGTACGGCAACACTGAAGCTTTCTTT. Amino acids: CASSGYGNTEAFF. The chain carries TRBV19 and TRBJ1-1; D not resolved. Germline V lookup: CDR1 LNHDA, CDR2 SQIVND (reference sequence). The CDR3 totals 13 residues. V gave up 5 bases and J gave up 2 bases, with 9 bases separating them.

The sample holds a few counts of this clonotype. The chain links TRBV28 to TRBJ1-1; D remains ambiguous. This CDR3 spans 14 amino acids. Germline-derived CDR1 and CDR2 are MDHEN and SYDVKM. Trimming took off 4 bases at V and 2 bases at J, with 11 bases between the two ends. Written as DNA, the CDR3 is TGTGCCAGCAGTTCCTCACCGTTCAACACTGAAGCTTTCTTT. Translation gives CASSSSPFNTEAFF.

This rearrangement joins TRBV6-2 or TRBV6-3 to TRBJ2-5; D gene unclear. The CDR3 contains 11 residues. CDR1 is MNHEY and CDR2 is SVGEGT in the germline V gene. The V end lost 6 bases, the J end lost 5 bases, and 7 bases lay between the germline ends. The CDR3 nucleotides are TGTGCCAGCAGCCAGACGGAGACCCAGTACTTC. Its protein is CASSQTETQYF.

CDR3: CSVRGAGFTNEQFF. In DNA, the CDR3 is TGCAGCGTCCGAGGAGCGGGATTCACAAATGAGCAGTTCTTC. This chain connects TRBV29-1 to TRBJ2-1, with 7 bases lining up with TRBD2. V lost 6 bases and J lost 7; bases outside the gene matches: 12. Germline V CDR1 and CDR2: SQVTM, ANQGSEA. The CDR3 covers 14 residues.

This clonotype was seen many times. The V and J genes are TRBV28 and TRBJ1-4; D uncertain. The V and J ends lost 3 bases and 3 bases respectively, with 11 bases between them. Germline loops: CDR1 MDHEN, CDR2 SYDVKM. The CDR3 is 15 amino acids. The CDR3 region is CASSFAGSANEKLFF. CDR3 bases: TGTGCCAGCAGTTTTGCGGGTTCAGCTAATGAAAAACTGTTTTTT. The variable domain in full, with the rest retrieved from reference TRBV28 and TRBJ1-4, is DVKVTQSSRYLVKRTGEKVFLECVQDMDHENMFWYRQDPGLGLRLIYFSYDVKMKEKGDIPEGYSVSREKKERFSLILESASTNQTSMYLCASSFAGSANEKLFFGSGTQLSVL.

V is TRBV7-3 and J is TRBJ2-5; 8 bases map to TRBD2. Germline V CDR1 and CDR2: SGHTA, FQGTGA. Trimming took 5 bases from V and 5 from J; bases not matched to a gene: 13. This CDR3 spans 16 amino acids. CDR3 loop: CASSPSDGAGVETQYF. The CDR3 bases are TGTGCCAGCAGCCCAAGTGACGGAGCGGGAGTTGAGACCCAGTACTTC.

The chain combines TRBV25-1 with TRBJ2-3; the D is unclear. Deletions cut 0 bases from V and 1 base from J, with 17 bases between. This CDR3 region has 18 residues. Looked up from germline, CDR1 is MGHDK and CDR2 is SYGVNS. CDR3 sequence reads: CASSEYPSRRSGTDTQYF. The CDR3 region has the DNA TGTGCCAGCAGTGAATACCCTAGTAGGAGATCTGGCACAGATACGCAGTATTTT.

The chain uses TRBV5-4 and TRBJ1-1, with D perhaps TRBD1 (6 bases). CDR1 is SGHNT, CDR2 YYREEE, per germline (reference sequence). Trimming cost V 4 bases and J 1 base, with 17 bases left between them. The length of the CDR3 is 16 residues. The CDR3 loop reads CASSPLKKTGNTEAFF. In DNA form, the CDR3 reads TGTGCCAGCAGCCCTCTAAAAAAGACAGGGAACACTGAAGCTTTCTTT.

The J gene is TRBJ2-5, the V gene TRBV4-3, with TRBD1 as a possible D gene (6 bases). Trimming left V 0 bases short and J 5 bases short, with 16 bases between. CDR3 size: 16 residues. Germline-derived CDR1 and CDR2 are LGHNA and YSLEER. The CDR3 sequence is CASSQDLRQASETQYF. The CDR3, as DNA: TGCGCCAGCAGCCAAGATCTTAGACAGGCCAGCGAGACCCAGTACTTC.

In its sample, this clonotype was seen a few times. The chain employs TRBV6-2 or TRBV6-3 and TRBJ2-2, with TRBD1 as a possible D gene (6 bases). Per germline, CDR1 MNHEY and CDR2 SVGEGT. The germline V and J ends were trimmed by 4 bases and 6 bases, with 12 bases remaining between them. The CDR3 runs to 14 residues. The CDR3 DNA reads TGTGCCAGCAGTTCAGGGGCTTTTGCCGGGGAGCTGTTTTTT. It codes for CASSSGAFAGELFF.

This clonotype was seen at least ten times. This chain links TRBV28 with TRBJ1-6; D unclear. Germline V gene sequence: CDR1 MDHEN, CDR2 SYDVKM. Trimming took off 3 bases at V and 13 bases at J, with 25 bases between the two ends. This CDR3 region has 17 residues. The chain's CDR3 is CASSLHRLERGPSPLHF. CDR3 nucleotides: TGTGCCAGCAGTTTGCACAGACTCGAAAGAGGACCTTCCCCCCTCCACTTT.

This clonotype was found a few times. V is TRBV11-2 and J is TRBJ2-7, with TRBD1 identical over 8 bases. This CDR3 is built from 14 residues. Trimming cost V 0 bases and J 7 bases; bases outside gene matches: 5. In germline, CDR1 is SGHAT, CDR2 FQNNGV. The CDR3: CASSLETGAREQYF. In DNA, the CDR3 is TGTGCCAGCAGCTTAGAGACAGGGGCGAGAGAGCAGTACTTC.